A single sample is the source of the 6 T cell receptor beta chains below, sequenced in a study of control samples from healthy donors and cancer patients. Using immunoSEQ multiplex PCR, the repertoire was profiled, and TCRdb retains in-frame clones only, with some absent. The table has approximately 70,000 clones, 84% seen once; the top ten hold over 25%. Source material: blood. Receptor source: a man aged 45-65 years in good health.

The chain couples TRBV7-9 to TRBJ1-2; 8 bases agree with TRBD1. Germline lookup yields CDR1 SEHNR and CDR2 FQNEAQ (reference sequence). V was pared by 1 base and J by 6 bases, with 10 bases of the junction left unmatched. There are 16 residues in the CDR3. This CDR3 reads CASSLGLGQVENGYTF. The CDR3 DNA follows: TGTGCCAGCAGCTTAGGATTGGGACAGGTTGAGAATGGCTACACCTTC.

The V call is TRBV7-9, the J call TRBJ2-1; tentative D call: TRBD1 (5 bases). The CDR3 spans 15 residues. CDR1 and CDR2 (germline): SEHNR, FQNEAQ (reference sequence). The V end was cut by 8 bases, the J end by 0 bases, with 14 bases between. The CDR3 DNA reads TGTGCCAGCGCCGGACACAAAAGCTCCTACAATGAGCAGTTCTTC. Amino acid sequence: CASAGHKSSYNEQFF.

This rearrangement joins TRBV10-3 to TRBJ1-3; no clear D gene. V was cut by 6 bases and J by 1 base, with 13 bases left in between. Germline CDR1 ENHRY, CDR2 SYGVKD. There are 15 residues in the CDR3. CDR3 in amino acids: CAIRKTVLSGNTIYF. The CDR3, as DNA: TGTGCCATCAGAAAGACGGTGTTATCTGGAAACACCATATATTTT.

Only a few counts were recorded for this clone. The CDR3 sequence: CASIVGALAYDTQYF. For the CDR3, the DNA is TGTGCCAGCATTGTCGGGGCACTCGCATATGATACGCAGTATTTT. This chain uses TRBV7-9 with TRBJ2-3, with D perhaps TRBD1 or TRBD2 (5 bases each). Deletions cut 7 bases from V and 6 bases from J, with 20 bases between. The length of the CDR3 is 15 residues. Germline CDR1 is SEHNR and CDR2 is FQNEAQ (reference sequence).

The chain employs TRBV19 and TRBJ1-1; perhaps TRBD1 as D (5 bases). V was cut by 5 bases and J by 0 bases, with 10 bases left in between. This CDR3 spans 14 amino acids. CDR1 is LNHDA and CDR2 is SQIVND in the germline V gene (reference sequence). The CDR3 DNA is TGTGCCAGTAGTCCTAGACAGATGAACACTGAAGCTTTCTTT. Amino acid sequence: CASSPRQMNTEAFF.

The V and J genes are TRBV3-1 (or the pseudogene TRBV3-2) and TRBJ2-3; no clear D. Trimming cost V 1 base and J 2 bases, with 10 bases left between them. CDR3 length equals 15 residues. CDR1 LGHDT and CDR2 YNNKEL come from the germline V gene (reference sequence). The CDR3 spells CASSQGISYTDTQYF. CDR3 in DNA: TGTGCCAGCAGCCAAGGGATATCATACACAGATACGCAGTATTTT.